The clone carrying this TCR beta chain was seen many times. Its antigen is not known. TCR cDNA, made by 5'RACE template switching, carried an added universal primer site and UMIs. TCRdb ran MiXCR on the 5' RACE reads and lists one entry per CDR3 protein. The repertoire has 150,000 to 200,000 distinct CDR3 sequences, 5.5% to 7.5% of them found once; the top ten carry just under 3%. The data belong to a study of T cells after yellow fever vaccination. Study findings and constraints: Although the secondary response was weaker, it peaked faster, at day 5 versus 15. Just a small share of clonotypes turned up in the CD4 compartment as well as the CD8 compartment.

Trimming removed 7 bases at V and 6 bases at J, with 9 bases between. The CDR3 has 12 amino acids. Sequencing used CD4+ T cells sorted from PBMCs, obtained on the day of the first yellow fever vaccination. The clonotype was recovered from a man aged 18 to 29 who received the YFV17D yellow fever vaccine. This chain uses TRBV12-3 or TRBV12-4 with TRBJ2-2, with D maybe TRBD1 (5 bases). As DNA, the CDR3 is TGTGCCAGCAAAAAAGGGGCCGGGGAGCTGTTTTTT. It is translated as CASKKGAGELFF.